These 23 T cell receptor beta chains came from one sample sequenced in a study of blood T cell repertoires in COVID-19. Data came from immunoSEQ multiplex PCR; TCRdb stores just in-frame clones and leaves some out. The table records under 300,000 clones, around four fifths of them present only once. The sequencing sample was made of peripheral blood. The receptors stem from a man between 60 and 75 years old who had recovered from COVID-19.

Points on this clone: Other DNA sequences in the sample encode the same CDR3. The V gene is TRBV18, the J gene TRBJ2-3, with 9 bases fitting TRBD1. The J segment lost 1 base and the V segment lost 6 bases, leaving 8 bases of the junction unmatched. CDR1 KGHSH and CDR2 LQKENI come from the germline V gene. The CDR3 length is 16 residues. CDR3 coding DNA: TGTGCCAGCTCTCCAAAACAGGGGGCTGGCACAGATACGCAGTATTTT. Translated, it gives CASSPKQGAGTDTQYF.

V and J are TRBV6-5 and TRBJ1-1; the match to TRBD1 covers 9 bases. This CDR3 spans 14 amino acids. The ends lost 8 bases at V and 2 bases at J; junction bases unmatched: 6. Germline V gene data show CDR1 as MNHEY and CDR2 as SVGAGI. CDR3 bases: TGTGCCAGCTGGACGGGACAGGGCAACACTGAAGCTTTCTTT. Translating gives CASWTGQGNTEAFF.

V and J are TRBV5-1 and TRBJ1-1, with 10 positions matching TRBD1. The CDR3 runs to 17 residues. V trimming: 4 bases; J trimming: 0 bases; junction bases outside the gene matches: 9. Germline assignment: CDR1 SGHRS and CDR2 YFSETQ. The chain's CDR3 is CASSLDRGFDLNTEAFF. Here the CDR3 DNA reads TGCGCCAGCAGCCTGGACAGGGGGTTCGACTTGAACACTGAAGCTTTCTTT. Using reference TRBV5-1 and TRBJ1-1 for the parts outside the CDR3, the full variable domain is KAGVTQTPRYLIKTRGQQVTLSCSPISGHRSVSWYQQTPGQGLQFLFEYFSETQRNKGNFPGRFSGRQFSNSRSEMNVSTLELGDSALYLCASSLDRGFDLNTEAFFGQGTRLTVV.

The J gene is TRBJ2-5, the V gene TRBV21-1; whether TRBD2, the table's D call, matches the DNA was not checked. TRBV21-1 is a known pseudogene. The CDR3 has 15 amino acids. The CDR3 sequence: CASSLSGGAGETQYF. In DNA, the CDR3 is TGTGCCAGCAGCCTCAGCGGGGGGGCGGGAGAGACCCAGTACTTC.

V and J are TRBV5-1 and TRBJ2-1; D might be TRBD1 (5 bases). This CDR3 region has 12 residues. Germline CDR1 reads SGHRS; CDR2 reads YFSETQ. Trimming took off 6 bases at V and 7 bases at J, with 11 bases between the two ends. The CDR3 spells CASTFQGNEQFF. CDR3 sequence (DNA): TGCGCCAGCACGTTTCAGGGAAATGAGCAGTTCTTC.

The V and J genes are TRBV19 and TRBJ2-2, with 8 nucleotides matching TRBD1. The CDR3 runs 14 residues. V trimming: 6 bases; J trimming: 4 bases; junction bases outside the gene matches: 4. CDR1 LNHDA and CDR2 SQIVND come from the germline V gene (reference sequence). CDR3 amino acids: CASSHRGSTGELFF. The DNA of the CDR3 is TGTGCCAGTAGCCACAGGGGGAGCACCGGGGAGCTGTTTTTT.

This clone was found a few times. This rearrangement joins TRBV12-3 or TRBV12-4 to TRBJ2-3; TRBD1 matches 7 bases. Trimming cost V 4 bases and J 4 bases; bases outside gene matches: 2. The CDR3 spans 13 residues. As DNA, the CDR3 is TGTGCCAGCAGTTCAGACAGGGCAGATACGCAGTATTTT. This gives the protein CASSSDRADTQYF.

This clone was counted a few times. V and J are TRBV3-1 (or the pseudogene TRBV3-2) and TRBJ1-5; D unresolved. The germline V gene has CDR1 LGHDT and CDR2 YNNKEL (reference sequence). V dropped 0 bases and J dropped 7 bases, with 10 bases sitting between them. The CDR3 length is 14 residues. CDR3 sequence reads: CASSQDLYRQPQHF. For the CDR3, the DNA is TGTGCCAGCAGCCAAGATTTGTACAGACAGCCCCAGCATTTT.

The chain uses TRBV12-3 or TRBV12-4 and TRBJ1-1, with D uncertain. There are 12 residues in the CDR3. V lost 5 bases to trimming and J lost 7 bases, with 11 bases between them. The CDR3 loop is CASSPDWIEAFF. The CDR3 DNA reads as TGTGCCAGCAGTCCAGACTGGATTGAAGCTTTCTTT.

Points on this clone: One junction end disagrees with the germline gene, perhaps due to a read error. The chain is built from TRBV6-5 and TRBJ2-7, with D perhaps TRBD1 (5 bases). Germline CDR1 and CDR2: MNHEY and SVGAGI. The CDR3 is 14 residues long. The chain's CDR3 is CASSDTGSSDEQYF. CDR3 DNA: TGTGCCAGCAGCGACACAGGATCCTCCGACGAGCAGTACTTC.

The chain has TRBV24-1 and TRBJ2-1, with D perhaps matching TRBD1 (6 bases). With 5 bases removed from V and 13 bases from J, the gap between germline ends came to 26 bases. The germline V gene encodes CDR1 KGHDR and CDR2 SFDVKD. The CDR3 length is 16 residues. CDR3 DNA sequence: TGTGCCACCAGTGTCGATCCAACCGGGACACCCTCCGGCCAGTTCTTC. Protein: CATSVDPTGTPSGQFF.

The CDR3 bases are TGTGCCAGCAGCTTTCCGACTAGCGGGGGGGCGAGCGAGCAGTACTTC. Its protein is CASSFPTSGGASEQYF. V is TRBV7-9 and J is TRBJ2-7, with 14 bases aligning to TRBD2. Trimming cost V 3 bases and J 6 bases; bases outside gene matches: 7. The CDR3 is 16 residues long. The germline V gene encodes CDR1 SEHNR and CDR2 FQNEAQ (reference sequence). Filled out from reference TRBV7-9 and TRBJ2-7, the complete variable domain reads DTGVSQNPRHKITKRGQNVTFRCDPISEHNRLYWYRQTLGQGPEFLTYFQNEAQLEKSRLLSDRFSAERPKGSFSTLEIQRTEQGDSAMYLCASSFPTSGGASEQYFGPGTRLTVT.

The V gene is TRBV4-1, the J gene TRBJ2-7; D is perhaps TRBD2 (5 bases). V gave up 0 bases and J gave up 6 bases, with 15 bases separating them. CDR1 is MGHRA, CDR2 YSYEKL, per germline. The CDR3 contains 15 residues. CDR3 in DNA: TGCGCCAGCAGCCAAGATTTCCGGTCCGGGGTCGAGCAGTACTTC. It translates to CASSQDFRSGVEQYF.

The V gene is TRBV12-5, the J gene TRBJ2-5; the match to TRBD1 covers 8 bases. The CDR3 loop spans 14 amino acids. Germline CDR1 and CDR2: LGHNT and FRNRAP. After removal of 5 bases from V and 3 bases from J, the junction contained 5 bases not matched to a gene. CDR3 coding DNA: TGTGCTAGTGGTGACAGGGGACGGAAAGAGACCCAGTACTTC. Its translation is CASGDRGRKETQYF.

The gene calls are TRBV29-1 and TRBJ1-5, with 9 bases aligning to TRBD1. The CDR3 loop spans 14 amino acids. Per the germline V gene, CDR1 is SQVTM and CDR2 is ANQGSEA. The trim removed 6 bases at V and 1 base at J, leaving 4 bases unmatched. This CDR3 is CSVKTGGSNQPQHF. DNA of the CDR3: TGCAGCGTAAAGACAGGGGGAAGCAATCAGCCCCAGCATTTT.

The chain couples TRBV18 to TRBJ2-7; D may be TRBD1 (5 bases). The CDR3 has 16 amino acids. The germline V gene encodes CDR1 KGHSH and CDR2 LQKENI. V was pared by 1 base and J by 0 bases, with 13 bases between. For the CDR3, the DNA is TGTGCCAGCTCACCACTTGGGCCAGGGATCTCCTACGAGCAGTACTTC. Its protein is CASSPLGPGISYEQYF.

J is TRBJ2-3 and V is TRBV5-1, with TRBD2 matching over 10 bases. V shed 4 bases and J 2 bases; nucleotides not matched to a gene: 7. CDR3 size: 16 residues. CDR1 is SGHRS and CDR2 is YFSETQ in the germline V gene. As DNA, the CDR3 is TGCGCCAGCAGCAACCCGCTAGCGGGAGTCACAGATACGCAGTATTTT. As protein: CASSNPLAGVTDTQYF.

The rearrangement uses TRBV19 and TRBJ1-1; tentatively, D is TRBD1 (6 bases). From germline, CDR1 is LNHDA and CDR2 SQIVND (reference sequence). Trimming removed 5 bases at V and 10 bases at J, with 11 bases between. The CDR3 covers 11 residues. The CDR3 loop reads CASSDSGVAFF. The CDR3 bases are TGTGCCAGTAGTGATTCAGGGGTAGCTTTCTTT.

Remarks on this clone: The same CDR3 also results from other DNA sequences found in this sample. The chain links TRBV5-1 to TRBJ2-3, with 7 bases lining up with TRBD2. After removal of 0 bases from V and 6 bases from J, the junction contained 4 bases not matched to a gene. Looked up from germline, CDR1 is SGHRS and CDR2 is YFSETQ. CDR3 length equals 14 residues. The CDR3, as DNA: TGCGCCAGCAGCTTGGGCGGGGGAGGTGATACGCAGTATTTT. It translates to CASSLGGGGDTQYF.

This sequence joins TRBV12-3 or TRBV12-4 and TRBJ2-7; D not resolved. This CDR3 region has 13 residues. Trimming took off 1 base at V and 3 bases at J, with 7 bases between the two ends. This CDR3 reads CASSLGLIYEQYF. In nucleotides, the CDR3 is TGTGCCAGCAGTTTAGGGCTGATCTACGAGCAGTACTTC.

The chain couples TRBV28 to TRBJ2-7; 7 bases map to TRBD2. After removal of 5 bases from V and 0 bases from J, the junction contained 7 bases not matched to a gene. The CDR3 runs to 15 residues. CDR1 MDHEN and CDR2 SYDVKM come from the germline V gene. CDR3 loop: CASSVGRGLSYEQYF. The CDR3 DNA follows: TGTGCCAGCAGTGTGGGGAGGGGCCTCTCCTACGAGCAGTACTTC.

This chain joins TRBV30 and TRBJ2-7; maybe TRBD2 (5 bases). The CDR3 totals 13 residues. The V gene lost 1 base and the J gene lost 2 bases, with 9 bases spanning the gap. CDR1 and CDR2 from the germline V gene are GTSNPN and SVGIG (reference sequence). CDR3: CAWSAGLTYEQYF. Written as DNA, the CDR3 is TGTGCCTGGAGTGCCGGACTTACCTACGAGCAGTACTTC. The variable domain in full, with the rest retrieved from reference TRBV30 and TRBJ2-7, is SQTIHQWPATLVQPVGSPLSLECTVEGTSNPNLYWYRQAAGRGLQLLFYSVGIGQISSEVPQNLSASRPQDRQFILSSKKLLLSDSGFYLCAWSAGLTYEQYFGPGTRLTVT.

The CDR3 spells CASSVFAHNEQFF. For the CDR3, the DNA is TGCGCCAGCAGTGTATTTGCGCACAATGAGCAGTTCTTC. The chain couples TRBV10-2 to TRBJ2-1; D not resolved. Between the trimmed V and J ends, which lost 4 bases and 5 bases, there was a span of 9 bases. Germline lookup yields CDR1 WSHSY and CDR2 SAAADI. The CDR3 extends over 13 amino acids.